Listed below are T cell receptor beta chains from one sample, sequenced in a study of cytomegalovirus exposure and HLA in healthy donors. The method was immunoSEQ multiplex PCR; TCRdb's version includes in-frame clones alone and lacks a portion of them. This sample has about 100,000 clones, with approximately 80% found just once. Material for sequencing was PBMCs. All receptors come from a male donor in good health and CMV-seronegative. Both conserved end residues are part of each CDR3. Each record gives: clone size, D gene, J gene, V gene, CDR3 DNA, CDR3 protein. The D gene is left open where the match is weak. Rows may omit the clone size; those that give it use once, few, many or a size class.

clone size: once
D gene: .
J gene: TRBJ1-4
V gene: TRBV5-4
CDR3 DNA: TGTGCCAGCAGCCCAACAGCAACTAATGAAAAACTGTTTTTT
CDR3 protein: CASSPTATNEKLFF

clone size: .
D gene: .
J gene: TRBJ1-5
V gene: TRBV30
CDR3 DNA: TGTGCCTGGAGTGTTCCGGGGAGGAGACCCCAGCATTTT
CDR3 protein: CAWSVPGRRPQHF

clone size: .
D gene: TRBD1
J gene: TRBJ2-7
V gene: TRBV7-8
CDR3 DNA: TGTGCCAGCAGCCCTTGGGACAGGGACGACGAGCAGTACTTC
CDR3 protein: CASSPWDRDDEQYF

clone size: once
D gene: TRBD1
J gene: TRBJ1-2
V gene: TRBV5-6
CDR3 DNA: TGTGCCAGCAGCCACCAGGCAGGGGGCGTTCGGGGCTACACCTTC
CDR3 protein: CASSHQAGGVRGYTF

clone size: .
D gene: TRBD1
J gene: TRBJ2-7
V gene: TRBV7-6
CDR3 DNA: TGTGCCAGCAGCGCAGCGACAGGGGCCAACGAGCAGTACTTC
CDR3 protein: CASSAATGANEQYF

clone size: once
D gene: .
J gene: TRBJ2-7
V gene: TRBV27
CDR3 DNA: TGTGCCAGCAGTTTGTCAGGACAAACTCGATCTTACGAGCAGTACTTC
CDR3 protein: CASSLSGQTRSYEQYF

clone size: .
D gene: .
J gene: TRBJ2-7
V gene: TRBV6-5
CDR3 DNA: TGTGCCAGCAGTTACTATCTACAGGGCTCCTACGAGCAGTACTTC
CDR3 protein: CASSYYLQGSYEQYF

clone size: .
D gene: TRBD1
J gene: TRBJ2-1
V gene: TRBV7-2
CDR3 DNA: TGTGCCAGCAGCTCATCCCCCGGGACAGCTTATGCGTACAATGAGCAGTTCTTC
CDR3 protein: CASSSSPGTAYAYNEQFF

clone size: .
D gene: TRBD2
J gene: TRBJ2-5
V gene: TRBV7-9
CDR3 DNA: TGTGCCAGCAGCTTATTGGCTAGCGGGAGGAGGGTTGATTTGGAGACCCAGTACTTC
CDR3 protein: CASSLLASGRRVDLETQYF

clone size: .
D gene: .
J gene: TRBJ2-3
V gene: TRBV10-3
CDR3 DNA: TGTGCCATCAGTCGGGACTCTTCTAGCACAGATACGCAGTATTTT
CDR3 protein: CAISRDSSSTDTQYF

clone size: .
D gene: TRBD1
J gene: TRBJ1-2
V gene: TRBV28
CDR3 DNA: TGTGCCAGCAGTCACGGGACAGCGGGGGGCTATGGCTACACCTTC
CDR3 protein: CASSHGTAGGYGYTF

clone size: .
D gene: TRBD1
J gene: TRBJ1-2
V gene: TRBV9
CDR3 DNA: TGTGCCAGCAGCCCTCAGACAGGGTTGAAGGCTGGCTACACCTTC
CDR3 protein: CASSPQTGLKAGYTF

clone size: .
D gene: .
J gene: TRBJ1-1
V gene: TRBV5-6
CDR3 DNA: TGTGCCAGCAGCATCCACGGCCAGGGAATCATGAACACTGAAGCTTTCTTT
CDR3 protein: CASSIHGQGIMNTEAFF

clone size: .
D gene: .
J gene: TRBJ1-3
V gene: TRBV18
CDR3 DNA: TGTGCCAGCTCACAACAAGGGGTATCGGGAAACACCATATATTTT
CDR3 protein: CASSQQGVSGNTIYF

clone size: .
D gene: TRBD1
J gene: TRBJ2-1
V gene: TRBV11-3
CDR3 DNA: TGTGCCAGCAGCTTAGGTCTACAGGGGGCCTACAATGAGCAGTTCTTC
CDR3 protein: CASSLGLQGAYNEQFF

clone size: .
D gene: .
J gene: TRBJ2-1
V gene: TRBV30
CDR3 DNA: TGTGCCTGCAGGGACTACAATGAGCAGTTCTTC
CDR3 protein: CACRDYNEQFF

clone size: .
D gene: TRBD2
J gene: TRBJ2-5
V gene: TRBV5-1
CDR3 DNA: TGCGCCAGCAGCTTGGCCAAAGGACTAGCGGGAGGAGGTGAGACCCAGTACTTC
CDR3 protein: CASSLAKGLAGGGETQYF

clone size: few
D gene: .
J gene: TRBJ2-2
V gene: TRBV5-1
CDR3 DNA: TGCGCCAGCAGCTTGGTTCCGGAGTCCACCGGGGAGCTGTTTTTT
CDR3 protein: CASSLVPESTGELFF

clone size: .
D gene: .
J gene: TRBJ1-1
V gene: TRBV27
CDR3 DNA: TGTGCCAGCAGTTTTCGGGGGGCGGCTGAAGCTTTCTTT
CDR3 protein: CASSFRGAAEAFF

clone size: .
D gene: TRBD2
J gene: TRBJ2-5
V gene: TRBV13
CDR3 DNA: TGTGCCAGCAGCTTAGGCCGGACTAGGCAAGAGACCCAGTACTTC
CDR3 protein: CASSLGRTRQETQYF

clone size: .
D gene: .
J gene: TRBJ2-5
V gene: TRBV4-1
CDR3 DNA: TGCGCCAGCAGCCAAGGCGGGGGCGCAGAGTACTTC
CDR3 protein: CASSQGGGAEYF

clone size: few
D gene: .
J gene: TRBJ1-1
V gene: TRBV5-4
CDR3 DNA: TGTGCCAGCGGATCGGGCGGGACTGAAGCTTTCTTT
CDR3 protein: CASGSGGTEAFF

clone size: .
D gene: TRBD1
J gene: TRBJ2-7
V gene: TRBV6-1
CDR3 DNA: TGTGCCAGCAGTGAAGATCTCTGGACAGGGTACTACGAGCAGTACTTC
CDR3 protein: CASSEDLWTGYYEQYF

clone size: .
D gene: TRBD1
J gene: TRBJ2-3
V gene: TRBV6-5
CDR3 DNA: TGTGCCAGCGGCTTCAGGACAGGGTTCACAGATACGCAGTATTTT
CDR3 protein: CASGFRTGFTDTQYF

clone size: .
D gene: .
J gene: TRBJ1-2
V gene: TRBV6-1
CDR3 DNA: TGTGCCAGCAGTGAGTCGCCCACTAAACGAGGCTACACCTTC
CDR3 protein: CASSESPTKRGYTF

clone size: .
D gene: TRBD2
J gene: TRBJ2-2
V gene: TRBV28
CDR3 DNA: TGTGCCAGCAGTTCCAGCGGGGTAGGCGGGGAGCTGTTTTTT
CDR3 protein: CASSSSGVGGELFF

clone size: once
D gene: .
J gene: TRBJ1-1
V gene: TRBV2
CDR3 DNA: TGTGCCAGCAGTGAAACGGGGAGGACTGAAGCTTTCTTT
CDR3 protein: CASSETGRTEAFF

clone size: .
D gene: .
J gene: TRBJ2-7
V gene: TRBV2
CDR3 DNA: TGTGCCAGCATCCTCGGAAGGGGTCAAGTACCTTACGAGCAGTACTTC
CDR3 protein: CASILGRGQVPYEQYF

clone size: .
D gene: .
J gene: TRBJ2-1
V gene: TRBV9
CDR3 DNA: TGTGCCGCGCCTCCCGGGAGCCCTCACAATGAGCAGTTCTTC
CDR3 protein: CAAPPGSPHNEQFF

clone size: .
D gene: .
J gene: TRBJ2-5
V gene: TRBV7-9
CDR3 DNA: TGTGCCAGCAGCTTAGTACTAGAGACCCAGTACTTC
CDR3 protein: CASSLVLETQYF

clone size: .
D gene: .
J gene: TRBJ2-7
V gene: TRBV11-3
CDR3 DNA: TGTGCCAGCAGCTTCTCAGGGGGAGGTTACGAGCAGTACTTC
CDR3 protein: CASSFSGGGYEQYF

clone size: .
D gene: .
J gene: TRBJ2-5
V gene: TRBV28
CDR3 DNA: TGTGCCAGCAGTTCTCCGGGAGAGACCCAGTACTTC
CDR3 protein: CASSSPGETQYF